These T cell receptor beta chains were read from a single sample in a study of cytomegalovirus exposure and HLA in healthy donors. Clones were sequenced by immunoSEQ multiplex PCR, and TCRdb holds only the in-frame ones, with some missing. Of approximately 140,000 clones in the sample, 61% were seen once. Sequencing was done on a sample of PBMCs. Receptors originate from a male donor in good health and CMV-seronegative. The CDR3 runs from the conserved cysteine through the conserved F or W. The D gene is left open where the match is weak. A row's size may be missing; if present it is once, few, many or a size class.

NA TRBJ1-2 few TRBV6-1 CASSESYGGLSYGYTF TGTGCCAGCAGTGAATCATACGGGGGGCTCAGCTATGGCTACACCTTC
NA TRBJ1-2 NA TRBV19 CASSPPGAYGYTF TGTGCCAGTAGTCCCCCGGGAGCTTATGGCTACACCTTC
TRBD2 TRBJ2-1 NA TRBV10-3 CAISEPTTSGIYNEQFF TGTGCCATCAGTGAGCCCACGACTAGCGGGATCTACAATGAGCAGTTCTTC
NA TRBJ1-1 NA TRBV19 CASTTDGENTEAFF TGTGCCAGTACCACGGACGGGGAGAACACTGAAGCTTTCTTT
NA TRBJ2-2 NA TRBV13 CASSSYPGELFF TGTGCCAGCAGCTCCTACCCCGGGGAGCTGTTTTTT
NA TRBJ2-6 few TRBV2 CASSGGGREYTGANVLTF TGTGCCAGCAGTGGGGGGGGCAGGGAGTATACTGGGGCCAACGTCCTGACTTTC
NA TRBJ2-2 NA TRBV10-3 CAISETGKGAGELFF TGTGCCATCAGTGAGACAGGGAAAGGGGCCGGGGAGCTGTTTTTT
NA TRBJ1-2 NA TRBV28 CASSSPAGSHHGYTF TGTGCCAGCAGTTCCCCCGCGGGTAGTCATCATGGCTACACCTTC
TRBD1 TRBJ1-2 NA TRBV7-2 CASSLGQGHSYGYTF TGTGCCAGCAGCTTAGGACAGGGCCATTCCTATGGCTACACCTTC
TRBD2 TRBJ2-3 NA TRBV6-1 CASSEALSGRGGEDTQYF TGTGCCAGCAGTGAAGCCCTATCGGGGCGGGGGGGCGAAGATACGCAGTATTTT
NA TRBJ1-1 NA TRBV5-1 CASSLESQGRAEAFF TGCGCCAGCAGCTTGGAGAGCCAGGGGAGGGCTGAAGCTTTCTTT
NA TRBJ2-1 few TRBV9 CASSAHPNPGRLNEQFF TGTGCCAGCAGCGCCCACCCAAATCCCGGAAGACTGAATGAGCAGTTCTTC
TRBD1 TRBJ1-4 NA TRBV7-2 CASSPDRGNEKLFF TGTGCCAGCAGCCCCGACAGGGGTAATGAAAAACTGTTTTTT
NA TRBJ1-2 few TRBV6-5 CASSWGNRVESYGYTF TGTGCCAGCAGTTGGGGCAACAGGGTTGAAAGCTATGGCTACACCTTC
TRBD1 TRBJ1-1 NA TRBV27 CASSSGQGTNTEAFF TGTGCCAGCAGTTCGGGACAGGGGACGAACACTGAAGCTTTCTTT
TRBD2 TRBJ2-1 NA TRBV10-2 CASSTTQRGGYNEQFF TGCGCCAGCAGTACGACCCAGCGGGGGGGTTACAATGAGCAGTTCTTC
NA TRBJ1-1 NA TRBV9 CASSSPAGNEAFF TGTGCCAGCAGCTCCCCAGCCGGGAACGAAGCTTTCTTT
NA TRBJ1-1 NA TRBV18 CASSPLDGALAGTEAFF TGTGCCAGCTCACCATTGGATGGGGCCTTGGCTGGGACTGAAGCTTTCTTT
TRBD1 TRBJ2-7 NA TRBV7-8 CASSLRQGLYEQYF TGTGCCAGCAGCTTGCGACAGGGTCTATACGAGCAGTACTTC
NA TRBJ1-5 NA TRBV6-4 CASSSDRSQPQHF TGTGCCAGCAGTTCTGACAGGAGTCAGCCCCAGCATTTT
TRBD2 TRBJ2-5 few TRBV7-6 CASSLGRRTSGGQETQYF TGTGCCAGCAGCTTGGGCCGCCGGACTAGCGGGGGGCAAGAGACCCAGTACTTC
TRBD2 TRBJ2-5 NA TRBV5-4 CASSGQGLAGETQYF TGTGCCAGCAGCGGTCAAGGACTAGCGGGAGAGACCCAGTACTTC
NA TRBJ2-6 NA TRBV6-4 CASSDSSATGANVLTF TGTGCCAGCAGTGACTCGTCTGCGACTGGGGCCAACGTCCTGACTTTC
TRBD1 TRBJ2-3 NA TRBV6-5 CASSYRQGDTQYF TGTGCCAGCAGCTACAGACAGGGTGATACGCAGTATTTT
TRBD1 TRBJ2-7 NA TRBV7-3 CASSLTGTGEYEQYF TGTGCCAGCAGCTTAACCGGGACAGGGGAATACGAGCAGTACTTC
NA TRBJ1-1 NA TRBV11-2 CASSLAPEDEAFF TGTGCCAGCAGCTTAGCGCCAGAAGATGAAGCTTTCTTT
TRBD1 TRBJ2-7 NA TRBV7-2 CASSLALNRGRGYEQYF TGTGCCAGCAGCTTAGCCCTGAACAGGGGGCGCGGATACGAGCAGTACTTC
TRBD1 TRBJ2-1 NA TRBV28 CASRVGDREVGEQFF TGTGCCAGCAGAGTGGGCGACAGGGAAGTTGGTGAGCAGTTCTTC
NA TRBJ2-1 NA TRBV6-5 CASSSLDTSSYNEQFF TGTGCCAGCAGTTCCCTGGACACGAGCTCCTACAATGAGCAGTTCTTC
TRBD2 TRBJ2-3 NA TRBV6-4 CASSELAGGGTDTQYF TGTGCCAGCAGTGAGCTAGCGGGGGGCGGCACAGATACGCAGTATTTT
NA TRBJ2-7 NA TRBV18 CASSRLEGYEQYF TGTGCCAGCTCACGGTTAGAGGGCTACGAGCAGTACTTC
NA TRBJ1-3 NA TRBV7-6 CASSLEGGSGNTIYF TGTGCCAGCAGCTTAGAAGGGGGCTCTGGAAACACCATATATTTT
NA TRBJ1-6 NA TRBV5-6 CACSFESSYNSPLHF TGTGCCTGCAGCTTCGAGAGCTCCTATAATTCACCCCTCCACTTT
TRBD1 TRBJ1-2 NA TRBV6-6 CASSYPGQGANYGYTF TGTGCCAGCAGTTACCCGGGACAGGGCGCTAACTATGGCTACACCTTC
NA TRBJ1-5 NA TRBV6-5 CASSYSAGFNQPQHF TGTGCCAGCAGTTACTCTGCGGGATTCAATCAGCCCCAGCATTTT
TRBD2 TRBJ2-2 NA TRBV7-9 CSSSLVLVRRGRNTGELFF TGTTCCAGCAGCTTAGTCTTGGTTCGGCGGGGGAGGAACACCGGGGAGCTGTTTTTT
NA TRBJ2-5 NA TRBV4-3 CASSQLGGETQYF TGCGCCAGCAGCCAACTTGGAGGCGAGACCCAGTACTTC
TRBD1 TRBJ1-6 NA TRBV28 CASRNVQGFNSPLHF TGTGCCAGCAGGAACGTACAGGGGTTCAATTCACCCCTCCACTTT
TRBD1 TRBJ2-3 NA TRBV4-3 CASSPRQGSHNTQYF TGCGCCAGCAGCCCCCGACAGGGTTCCCACAATACGCAGTATTTT
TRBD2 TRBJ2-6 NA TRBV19 CASYPGGSGANVLTF TGTGCCAGTTACCCGGGGGGTTCTGGGGCCAACGTCCTGACTTTC
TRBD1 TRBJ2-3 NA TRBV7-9 CASSFRQGHYSSTDTQYF TGTGCCAGCAGCTTCCGACAGGGCCACTACTCTAGCACAGATACGCAGTATTTT
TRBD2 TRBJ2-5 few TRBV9 CASSASGGDLETQYF TGTGCCAGCAGCGCTAGCGGGGGGGACTTGGAGACCCAGTACTTC
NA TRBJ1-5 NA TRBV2 CASSEEGQPQHF TGTGCCAGCAGTGAAGAGGGGCAGCCCCAGCATTTT
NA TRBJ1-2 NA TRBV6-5 CASSESGRAAGYTF TGTGCCAGCAGTGAATCAGGCAGGGCGGCTGGCTACACCTTC
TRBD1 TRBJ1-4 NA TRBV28 CASSRQGTNEKLFF TGTGCCAGCAGTCGACAGGGAACTAATGAAAAACTGTTTTTT
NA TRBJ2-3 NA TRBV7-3 CASSSPQAEVTDTQYF TGTGCCAGCAGCTCACCCCAAGCGGAGGTCACAGATACGCAGTATTTT
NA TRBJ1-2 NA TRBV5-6 CASSLAPGAINYGYTF TGTGCCAGCAGCTTGGCCCCAGGGGCGATTAACTATGGCTACACCTTC
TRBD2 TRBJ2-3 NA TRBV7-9 CASSSSSRGRTDTQYF TGTGCCAGCAGCTCCTCATCGCGGGGGAGAACAGATACGCAGTATTTT
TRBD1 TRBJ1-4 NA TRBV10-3 CAISGTGRTNEKLFF TGTGCCATCAGTGGGACAGGGAGGACTAATGAAAAACTGTTTTTT
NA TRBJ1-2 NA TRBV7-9 CASSWGGDGYTF TGTGCCAGCTCCTGGGGCGGGGATGGCTACACCTTC
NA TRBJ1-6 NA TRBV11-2 CASSLRGGYNSPLHF TGTGCCAGCAGCTTACGAGGGGGCTATAATTCACCCCTCCACTTT
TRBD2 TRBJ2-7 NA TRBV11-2 CASSSGTSGAMSSYEQYF TGTGCCAGCAGCTCGGGGACTAGCGGGGCCATGAGCTCCTACGAGCAGTACTTC
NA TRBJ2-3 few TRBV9 CASSVASSADTPYF TGTGCCAGCAGCGTAGCGTCCTCGGCGGATACGCCGTATTTT
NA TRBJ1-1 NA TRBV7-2 CASSPQGIEAFF TGTGCCAGCAGCCCCCAGGGAATTGAAGCTTTCTTT